The sample holds one count of the clone carrying this T cell receptor (beta chain). Study processing details: Amplification of reference gene primers was used by the study to estimate nucleated cell counts. Here immunoSEQ multiplex PCR was the method, and the copy in TCRdb shows in-frame clones only, minus some. V, J and clone size reflect that table, while D and trimming were determined from the DNA. The repertoire holds roughly 150,000 clones, with approximately 83% as singletons. The record originates from a study of blood T cell repertoires in COVID-19. In the study overall: Material from acute and convalescent COVID-19 was sourced from the United States, Italy and Spain. Nucleic acid was either cDNA or gDNA, and it came from T cells, B-cell-depleted T cells, or PBMCs.

This CDR3 contains 13 residues. Trimming took off 6 bases at V and 3 bases at J, with 11 bases between the two ends. Germline V gene lookup returns CDR1 MDHEN and CDR2 SYDVKM. The specimen was peripheral blood. The origin of this receptor is a man aged 65-85 years with active or convalescent COVID-19. The chain combines TRBV28 with TRBJ1-2; unclear D gene. Here the CDR3 reads CASRTGLDYGYTF. The CDR3 DNA sequence: TGTGCCAGCAGAACCGGACTCGACTATGGCTACACCTTC.